This TCR beta chain was found in a study of shared clonotypes between healthy human individuals. Study conclusions and caveats: Memory subsets generally showed smaller estimated richness than naive subsets did.

Profiling relied on immunoSEQ multiplex PCR, and the TCRdb table lists in-frame clones only, not all of them. The top ten clones hold about 0.52% of a sample with 800,000 to 1,200,000 clones, about 84% of them seen once. The CDR3 runs to 14 residues. V was pared by 3 bases and J by 0 bases, with 9 bases between. Germline CDR1 reads SEHNR; CDR2 reads FQNEAQ (reference sequence). A word on this clone: What it binds is not known.

The chain joins TRBV7-9 to TRBJ2-7; D perhaps matches TRBD1 (5 bases). Specimen: memory CD4+ T cells from PBMCs. Subset indicated: CD45RA-negative fraction. The clonotype was recovered from a man in his late teens or twenties in good health. Some clones in this sample may be carry-over from other donors' samples. The CDR3 DNA reads as TGTGCCAGCAGCTTGCAGGGTGACTCCTACGAGCAGTACTTC. Protein: CASSLQGDSYEQYF. Combining the CDR3 with reference TRBV7-9 and TRBJ2-7 gives the whole variable domain DTGVSQNPRHKITKRGQNVTFRCDPISEHNRLYWYRQTLGQGPEFLTYFQNEAQLEKSRLLSDRFSAERPKGSFSTLEIQRTEQGDSAMYLCASSLQGDSYEQYFGPGTRLTVT.